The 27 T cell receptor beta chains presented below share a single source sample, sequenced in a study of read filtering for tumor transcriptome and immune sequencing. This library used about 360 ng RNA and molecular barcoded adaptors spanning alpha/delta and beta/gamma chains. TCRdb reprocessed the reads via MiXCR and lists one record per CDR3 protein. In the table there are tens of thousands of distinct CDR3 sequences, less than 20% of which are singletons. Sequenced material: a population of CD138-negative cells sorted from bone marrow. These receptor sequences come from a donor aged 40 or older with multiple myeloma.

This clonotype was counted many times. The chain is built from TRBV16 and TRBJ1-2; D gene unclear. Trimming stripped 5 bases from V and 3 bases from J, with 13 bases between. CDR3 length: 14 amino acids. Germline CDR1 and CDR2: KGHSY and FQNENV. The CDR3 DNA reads TGTGCCAGCAGCGTCCTTACAGAGGACTATGGCTACACCTTC. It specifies CASSVLTEDYGYTF.

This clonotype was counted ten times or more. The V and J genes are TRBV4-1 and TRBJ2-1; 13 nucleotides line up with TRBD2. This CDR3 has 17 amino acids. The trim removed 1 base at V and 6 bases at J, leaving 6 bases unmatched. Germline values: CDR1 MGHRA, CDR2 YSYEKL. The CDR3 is CASSQVPTSGRGNEQFF. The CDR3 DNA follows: TGCGCCAGCAGCCAAGTGCCCACTAGCGGGAGGGGCAATGAGCAGTTCTTC.

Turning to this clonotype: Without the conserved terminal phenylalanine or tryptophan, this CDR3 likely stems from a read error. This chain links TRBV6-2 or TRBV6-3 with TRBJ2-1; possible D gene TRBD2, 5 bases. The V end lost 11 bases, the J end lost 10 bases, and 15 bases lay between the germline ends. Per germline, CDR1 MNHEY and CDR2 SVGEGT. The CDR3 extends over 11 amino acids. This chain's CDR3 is CAVSAGGEQFL. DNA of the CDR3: TGTGCCGTCTCCGCAGGCGGGGAGCAGTTCCTC.

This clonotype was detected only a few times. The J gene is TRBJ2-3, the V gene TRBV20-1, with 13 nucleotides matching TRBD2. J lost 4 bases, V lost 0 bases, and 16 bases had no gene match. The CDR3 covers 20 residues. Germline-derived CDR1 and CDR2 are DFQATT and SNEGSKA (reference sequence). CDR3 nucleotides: TGCAGTGCTAGAGATCTTCCCGGGACTAGCGGGACCGGGAGCGCAGATACGCAGTATTTT. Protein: CSARDLPGTSGTGSADTQYF.

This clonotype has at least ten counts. The DNA for the CDR3 is TGTGCCAGCTCACCAAGAGGAGCGAACACTGAAGCTTTCTTT. This encodes CASSPRGANTEAFF. This chain uses TRBV18 with TRBJ1-1; D is ambiguous. Germline V gene data show CDR1 as KGHSH and CDR2 as LQKENI. Trimming took off 2 bases at V and 1 base at J, with 8 bases between the two ends. This CDR3 contains 14 residues.

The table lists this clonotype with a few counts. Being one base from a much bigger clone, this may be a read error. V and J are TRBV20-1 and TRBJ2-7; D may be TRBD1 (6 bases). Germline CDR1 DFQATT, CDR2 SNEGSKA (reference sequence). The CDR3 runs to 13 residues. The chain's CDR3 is CGGPLNRAHEQYF. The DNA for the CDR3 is TGCGGTGGCCCTTTGAACAGGGCGCACGAGCAGTACTTC.

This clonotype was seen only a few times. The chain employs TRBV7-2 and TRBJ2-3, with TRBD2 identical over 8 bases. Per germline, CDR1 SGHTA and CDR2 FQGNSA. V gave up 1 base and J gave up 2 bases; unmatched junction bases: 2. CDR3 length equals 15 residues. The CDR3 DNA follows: TGTGCCAGCAGCTTAGTTAGCGGGGACACAGATACGCAGTATTTT. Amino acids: CASSLVSGDTDTQYF.

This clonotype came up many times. CDR3 residues: CASSLRGQGASSTDTQYF. For the CDR3, the DNA is TGTGCCAGCAGTTTGAGAGGACAGGGCGCAAGCTCCACAGATACGCAGTATTTT. This chain uses TRBV27 with TRBJ2-3, with TRBD1 matching 8 bases. CDR1 and CDR2 (germline): MNHEY, SMNVEV (reference sequence). This CDR3 comprises 18 residues. Unmatched junction bases numbered 13, after V lost 3 bases and J lost 2 bases.

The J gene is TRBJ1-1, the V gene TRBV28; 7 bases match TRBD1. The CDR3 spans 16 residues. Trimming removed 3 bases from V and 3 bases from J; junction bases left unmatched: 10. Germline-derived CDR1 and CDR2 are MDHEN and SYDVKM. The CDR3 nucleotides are TGTGCCAGCAGTTTGTGGCAGGGGGGTGGAGACACTGAAGCTTTCTTT. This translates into CASSLWQGGGDTEAFF.

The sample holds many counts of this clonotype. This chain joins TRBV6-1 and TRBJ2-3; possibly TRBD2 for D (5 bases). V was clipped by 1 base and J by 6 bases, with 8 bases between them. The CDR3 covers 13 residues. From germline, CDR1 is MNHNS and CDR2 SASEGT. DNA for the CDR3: TGTGCCAGCAGTGAAGTTGGCGGGGATACGCAGTATTTT. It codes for CASSEVGGDTQYF.

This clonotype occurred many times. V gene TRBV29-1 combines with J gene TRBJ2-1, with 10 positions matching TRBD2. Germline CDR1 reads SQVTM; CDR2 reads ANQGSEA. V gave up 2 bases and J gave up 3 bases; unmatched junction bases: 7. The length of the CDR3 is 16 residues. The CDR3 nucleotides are TGCAGCGTTGAAATTAGCGGGAGGTGGAACTACAATGAGCAGTTCTTC. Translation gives CSVEISGRWNYNEQFF.

The CDR3 nucleotides are TGCGCCAGCAGCCAGGGACAAATGAACACTGAAGCTTTCTTT. Protein: CASSQGQMNTEAFF. V gene TRBV5-1 combines with J gene TRBJ1-1; weak D call: TRBD1 (6 bases). Trimming cost V 4 bases and J 0 bases, with 10 bases left between them. The CDR3 totals 14 residues. CDR1 is SGHRS and CDR2 is YFSETQ in the germline V gene. The variable domain in full, completed from reference TRBV5-1 and TRBJ1-1, reads KAGVTQTPRYLIKTRGQQVTLSCSPISGHRSVSWYQQTPGQGLQFLFEYFSETQRNKGNFPGRFSGRQFSNSRSEMNVSTLELGDSALYLCASSQGQMNTEAFFGQGTRLTVV.

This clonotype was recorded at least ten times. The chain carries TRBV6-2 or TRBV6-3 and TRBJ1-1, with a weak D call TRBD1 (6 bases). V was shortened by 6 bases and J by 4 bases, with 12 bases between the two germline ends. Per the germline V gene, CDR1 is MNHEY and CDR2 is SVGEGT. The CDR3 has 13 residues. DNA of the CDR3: TGTGCCAGCAGAGACAGGCTCAGCACTGAAGCTTTCTTT. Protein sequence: CASRDRLSTEAFF.

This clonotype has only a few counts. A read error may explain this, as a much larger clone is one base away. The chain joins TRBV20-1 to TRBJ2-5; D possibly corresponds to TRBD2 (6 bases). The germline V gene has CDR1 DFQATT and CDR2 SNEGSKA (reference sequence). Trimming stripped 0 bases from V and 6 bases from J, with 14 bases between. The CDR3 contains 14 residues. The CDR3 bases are TGCAGTGCTAGAGAGCGGCGGGGAAAAAAGACCCAGTACTTC. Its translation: CSARERRGKKTQYF.

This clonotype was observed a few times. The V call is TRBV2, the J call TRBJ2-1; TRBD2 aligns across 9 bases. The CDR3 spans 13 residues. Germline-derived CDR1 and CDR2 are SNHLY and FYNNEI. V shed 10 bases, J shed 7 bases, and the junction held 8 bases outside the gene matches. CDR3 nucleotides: TGTGCCATTCTGGGACTAGCTCGTAATGAGCAGTTCTTC. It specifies CAILGLARNEQFF. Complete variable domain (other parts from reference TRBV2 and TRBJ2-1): EPEVTQTPSHQVTQMGQEVILRCVPISNHLYFYWYRQILGQKVEFLVSFYNNEISEKSEIFDDQFSVERPDGSNFTLKIRSTKLEDSAMYFCAILGLARNEQFFGPGTRLTVL.

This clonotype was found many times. CDR3 nucleotide sequence: TGCAGTGCTAGAGATCAGCTAGCCCATAAGGGAGAGACCCAGTACTTC. Its translation is CSARDQLAHKGETQYF. V and J are TRBV20-1 and TRBJ2-5; D might be TRBD2 (5 bases). The germline CDR1 and CDR2 sequences are DFQATT and SNEGSKA (reference sequence). This CDR3 is 16 amino acids long. V was shortened by 0 bases and J by 4 bases, with 18 bases between the two germline ends.

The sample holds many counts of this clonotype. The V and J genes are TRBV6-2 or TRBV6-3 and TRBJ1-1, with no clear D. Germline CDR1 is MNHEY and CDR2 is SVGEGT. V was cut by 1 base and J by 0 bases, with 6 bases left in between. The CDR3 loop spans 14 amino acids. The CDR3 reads CASSYWTVNTEAFF. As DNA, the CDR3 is TGTGCCAGCAGTTACTGGACGGTGAACACTGAAGCTTTCTTT.

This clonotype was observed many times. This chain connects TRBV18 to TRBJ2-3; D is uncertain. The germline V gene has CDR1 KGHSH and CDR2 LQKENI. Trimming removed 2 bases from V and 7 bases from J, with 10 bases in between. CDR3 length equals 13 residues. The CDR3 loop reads CASSPMAVNTQYF. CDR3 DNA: TGTGCCAGCTCACCAATGGCGGTAAATACGCAGTATTTT.

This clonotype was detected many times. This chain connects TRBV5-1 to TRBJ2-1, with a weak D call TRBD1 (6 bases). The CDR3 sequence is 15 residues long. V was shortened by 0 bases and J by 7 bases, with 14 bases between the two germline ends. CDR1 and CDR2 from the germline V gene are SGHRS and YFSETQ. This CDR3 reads CASSLVQGMGNEQFF. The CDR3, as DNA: TGCGCCAGCAGCTTGGTTCAGGGGATGGGGAATGAGCAGTTCTTC.

The chain's CDR3 is CAIRERDRASEQYF. The CDR3 DNA is TGTGCCATCCGCGAGCGAGACAGGGCTTCTGAGCAGTACTTC. The chain links TRBV10-3 to TRBJ2-7, with 7 bases lining up with TRBD1. From germline, CDR1 is ENHRY and CDR2 SYGVKD. CDR3 length: 14 residues. V shed 8 bases, J shed 7 bases, and the junction held 14 bases outside the gene matches.

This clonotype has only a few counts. The CDR3 DNA is TGTGCCAGCAGCCCGATAGGGTACTCTGGAAACACCATATATTTT. It specifies CASSPIGYSGNTIYF. V and J are TRBV6-5 and TRBJ1-3; D not certain. The CDR3 totals 15 residues. The V and J ends lost 6 bases and 0 bases respectively, with 12 bases between them. Germline V gene sequence: CDR1 MNHEY, CDR2 SVGAGI.

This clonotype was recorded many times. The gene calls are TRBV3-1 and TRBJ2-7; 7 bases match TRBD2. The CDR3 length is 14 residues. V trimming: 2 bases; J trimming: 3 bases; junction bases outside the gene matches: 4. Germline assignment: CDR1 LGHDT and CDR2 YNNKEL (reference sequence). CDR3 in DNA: TGTGCCAGCAGCCAAAGCCTAGCGGTCTACGAGCAGTACTTC. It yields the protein CASSQSLAVYEQYF.

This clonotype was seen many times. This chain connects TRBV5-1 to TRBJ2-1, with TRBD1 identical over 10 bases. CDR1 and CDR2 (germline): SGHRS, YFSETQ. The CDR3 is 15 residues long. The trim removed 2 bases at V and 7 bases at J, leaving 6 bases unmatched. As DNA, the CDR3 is TGCGCCAGCAGCTTCGTCCCGGGACAGGGGAATGAGCAGTTCTTC. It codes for CASSFVPGQGNEQFF.

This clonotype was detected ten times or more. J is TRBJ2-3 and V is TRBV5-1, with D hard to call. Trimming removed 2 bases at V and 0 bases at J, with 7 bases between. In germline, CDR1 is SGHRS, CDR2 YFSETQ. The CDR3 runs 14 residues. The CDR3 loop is CASSFSESTDTQYF. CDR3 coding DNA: TGCGCCAGCAGCTTTAGTGAGAGCACAGATACGCAGTATTTT.

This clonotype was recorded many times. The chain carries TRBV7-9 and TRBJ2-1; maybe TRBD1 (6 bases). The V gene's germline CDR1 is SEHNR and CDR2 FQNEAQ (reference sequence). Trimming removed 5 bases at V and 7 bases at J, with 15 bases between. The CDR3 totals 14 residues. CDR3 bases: TGTGCCAGCAGCCCCAGCAGACAGGCGAATGAGCAGTTCTTC. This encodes CASSPSRQANEQFF. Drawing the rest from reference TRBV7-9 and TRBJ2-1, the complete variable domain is DTGVSQNPRHKITKRGQNVTFRCDPISEHNRLYWYRQTLGQGPEFLTYFQNEAQLEKSRLLSDRFSAERPKGSFSTLEIQRTEQGDSAMYLCASSPSRQANEQFFGPGTRLTVL.

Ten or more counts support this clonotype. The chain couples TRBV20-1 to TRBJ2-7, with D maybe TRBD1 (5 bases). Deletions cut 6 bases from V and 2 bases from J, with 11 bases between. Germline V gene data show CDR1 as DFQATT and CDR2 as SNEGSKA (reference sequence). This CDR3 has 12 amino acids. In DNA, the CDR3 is TGCAGTGCCATTACAGGTCCCTACGAGCAGTACTTC. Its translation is CSAITGPYEQYF.

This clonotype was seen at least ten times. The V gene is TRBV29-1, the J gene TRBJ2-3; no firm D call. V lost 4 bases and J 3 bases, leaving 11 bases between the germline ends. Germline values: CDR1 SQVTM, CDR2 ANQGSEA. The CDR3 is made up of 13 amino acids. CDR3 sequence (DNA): TGCAGCGTTGGGCCCGACGGAACAGATACGCAGTATTTT. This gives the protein CSVGPDGTDTQYF.